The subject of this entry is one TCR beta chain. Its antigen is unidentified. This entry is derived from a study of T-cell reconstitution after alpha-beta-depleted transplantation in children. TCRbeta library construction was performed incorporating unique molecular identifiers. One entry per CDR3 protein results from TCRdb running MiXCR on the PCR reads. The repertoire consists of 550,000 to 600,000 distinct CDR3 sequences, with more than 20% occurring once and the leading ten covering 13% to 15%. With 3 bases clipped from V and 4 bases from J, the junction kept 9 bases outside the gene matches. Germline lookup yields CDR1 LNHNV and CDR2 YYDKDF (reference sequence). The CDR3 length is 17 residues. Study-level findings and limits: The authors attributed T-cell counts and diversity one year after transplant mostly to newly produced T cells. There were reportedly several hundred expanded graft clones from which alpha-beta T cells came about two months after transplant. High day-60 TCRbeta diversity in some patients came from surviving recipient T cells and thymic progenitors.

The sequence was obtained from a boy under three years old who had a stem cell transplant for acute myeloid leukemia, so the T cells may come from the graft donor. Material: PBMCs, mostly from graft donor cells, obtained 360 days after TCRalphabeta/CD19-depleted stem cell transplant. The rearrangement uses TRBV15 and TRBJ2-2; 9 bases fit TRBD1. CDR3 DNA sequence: TGTGCCACCAGCAGGGCCCCCGGACAGGGGTTCACCGGGGAGCTGTTTTTT. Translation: CATSRAPGQGFTGELFF.